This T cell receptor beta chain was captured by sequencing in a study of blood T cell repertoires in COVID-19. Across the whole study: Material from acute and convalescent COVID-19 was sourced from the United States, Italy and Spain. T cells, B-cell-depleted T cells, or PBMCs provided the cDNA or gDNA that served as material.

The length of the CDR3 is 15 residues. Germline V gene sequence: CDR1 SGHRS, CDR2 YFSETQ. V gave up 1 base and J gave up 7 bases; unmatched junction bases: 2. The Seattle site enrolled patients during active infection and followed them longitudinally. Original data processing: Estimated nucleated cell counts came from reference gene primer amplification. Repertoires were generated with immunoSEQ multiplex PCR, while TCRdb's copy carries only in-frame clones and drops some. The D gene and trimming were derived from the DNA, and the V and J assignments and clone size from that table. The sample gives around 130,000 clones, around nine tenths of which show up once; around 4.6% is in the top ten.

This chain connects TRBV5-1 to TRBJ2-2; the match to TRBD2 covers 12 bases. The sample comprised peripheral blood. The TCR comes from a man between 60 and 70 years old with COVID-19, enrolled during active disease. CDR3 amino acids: CASSLTSGRIGELFF. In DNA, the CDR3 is TGCGCCAGCAGCTTGACTAGCGGGAGGATCGGGGAGCTGTTTTTT.